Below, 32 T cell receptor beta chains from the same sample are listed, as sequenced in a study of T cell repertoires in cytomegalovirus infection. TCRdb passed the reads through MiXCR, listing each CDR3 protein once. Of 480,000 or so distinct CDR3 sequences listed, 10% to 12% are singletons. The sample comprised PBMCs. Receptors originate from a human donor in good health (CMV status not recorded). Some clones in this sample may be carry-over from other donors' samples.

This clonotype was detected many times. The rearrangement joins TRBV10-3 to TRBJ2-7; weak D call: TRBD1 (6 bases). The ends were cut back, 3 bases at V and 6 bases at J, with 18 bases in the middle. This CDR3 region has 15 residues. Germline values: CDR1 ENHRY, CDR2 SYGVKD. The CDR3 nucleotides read TGTGCCATCAGTGATGAACAGGGTACACAGGGCGAGCAGTACTTC. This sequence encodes CAISDEQGTQGEQYF.

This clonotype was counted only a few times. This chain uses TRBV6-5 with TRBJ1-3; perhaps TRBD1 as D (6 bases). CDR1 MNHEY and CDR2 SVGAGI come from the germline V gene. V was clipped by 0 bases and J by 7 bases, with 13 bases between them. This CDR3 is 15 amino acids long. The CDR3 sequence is CASSYSRQRGNTIYF. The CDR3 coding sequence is TGTGCCAGCAGTTACTCCCGACAAAGGGGGAACACCATATATTTT.

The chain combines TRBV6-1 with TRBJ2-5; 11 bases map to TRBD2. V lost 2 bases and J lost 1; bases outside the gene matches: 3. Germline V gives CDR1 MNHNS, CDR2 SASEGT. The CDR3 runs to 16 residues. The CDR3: CASSETSGGPQETQYF. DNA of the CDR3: TGTGCCAGCAGTGAAACTAGCGGGGGACCCCAAGAGACCCAGTACTTC.

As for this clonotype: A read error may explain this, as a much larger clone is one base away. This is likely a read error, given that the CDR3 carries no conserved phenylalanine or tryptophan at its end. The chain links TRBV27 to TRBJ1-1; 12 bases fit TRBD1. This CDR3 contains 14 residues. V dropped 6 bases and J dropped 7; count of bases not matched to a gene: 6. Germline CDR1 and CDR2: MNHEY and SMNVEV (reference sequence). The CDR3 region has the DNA TGTGCCAGCAGCGGGGGACAGGGGGCTAGTGAAGCTTTCTCT. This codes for CASSGGQGASEAFS.

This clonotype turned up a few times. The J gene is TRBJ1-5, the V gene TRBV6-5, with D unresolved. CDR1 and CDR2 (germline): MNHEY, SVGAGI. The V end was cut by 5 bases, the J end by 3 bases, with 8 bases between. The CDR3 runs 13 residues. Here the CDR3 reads CASSPRDNQPQHF. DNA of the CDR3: TGTGCCAGCAGTCCCCGGGACAATCAGCCCCAGCATTTT.

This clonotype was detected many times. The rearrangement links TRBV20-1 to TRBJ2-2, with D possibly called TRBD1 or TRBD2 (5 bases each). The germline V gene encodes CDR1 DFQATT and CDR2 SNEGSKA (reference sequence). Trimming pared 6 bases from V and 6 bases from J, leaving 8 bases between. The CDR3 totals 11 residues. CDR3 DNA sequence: TGCAGTGCCCAGGGAGCCGGGGAGCTGTTTTTT. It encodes CSAQGAGELFF.

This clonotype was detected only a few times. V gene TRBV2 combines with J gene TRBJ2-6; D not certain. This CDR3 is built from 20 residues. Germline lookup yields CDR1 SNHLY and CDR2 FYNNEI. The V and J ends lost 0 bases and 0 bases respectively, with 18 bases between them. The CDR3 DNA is TGTGCCAGCAGTGAAGCGGGGATGAGACAAACTCTCTCTGGGGCCAACGTCCTGACTTTC. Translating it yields CASSEAGMRQTLSGANVLTF. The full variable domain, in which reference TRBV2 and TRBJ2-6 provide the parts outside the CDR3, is EPEVTQTPSHQVTQMGQEVILRCVPISNHLYFYWYRQILGQKVEFLVSFYNNEISEKSEIFDDQFSVERPDGSNFTLKIRSTKLEDSAMYFCASSEAGMRQTLSGANVLTFGAGSRLTVL.

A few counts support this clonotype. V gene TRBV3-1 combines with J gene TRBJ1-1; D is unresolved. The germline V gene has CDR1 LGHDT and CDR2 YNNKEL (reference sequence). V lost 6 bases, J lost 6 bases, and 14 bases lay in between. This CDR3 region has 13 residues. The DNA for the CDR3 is TGTGCCAGCAGTCTAGATCTGGGCTCTGAAGCTTTCTTT. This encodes CASSLDLGSEAFF.

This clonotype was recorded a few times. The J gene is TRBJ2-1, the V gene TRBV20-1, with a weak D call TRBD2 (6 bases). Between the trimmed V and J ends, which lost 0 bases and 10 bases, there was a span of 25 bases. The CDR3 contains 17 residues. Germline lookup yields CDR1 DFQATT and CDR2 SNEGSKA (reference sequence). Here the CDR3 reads CSARDRTGGDGLGEQFF. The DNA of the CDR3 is TGCAGTGCTAGAGATAGGACCGGCGGGGATGGTCTTGGGGAGCAGTTCTTC.

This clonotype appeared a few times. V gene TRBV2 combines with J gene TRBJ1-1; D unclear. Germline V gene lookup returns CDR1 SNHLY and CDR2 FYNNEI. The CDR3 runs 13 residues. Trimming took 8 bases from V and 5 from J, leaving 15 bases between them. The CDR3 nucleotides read TGTGCCAGCGGAACAGCGGAAAGGACTGAAGCTTTCTTT. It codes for CASGTAERTEAFF.

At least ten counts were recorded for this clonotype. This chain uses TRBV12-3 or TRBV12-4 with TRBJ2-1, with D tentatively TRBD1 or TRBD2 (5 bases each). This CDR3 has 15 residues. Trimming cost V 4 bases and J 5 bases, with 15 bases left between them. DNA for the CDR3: TGTGCCAGCAGTTCCACCGGGACCGTAAACAATGAGCAGTTCTTC. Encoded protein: CASSSTGTVNNEQFF.

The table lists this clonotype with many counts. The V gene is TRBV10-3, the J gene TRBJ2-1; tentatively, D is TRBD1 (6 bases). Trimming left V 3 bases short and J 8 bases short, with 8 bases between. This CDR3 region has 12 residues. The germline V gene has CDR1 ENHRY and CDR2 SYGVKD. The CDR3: CAISDEGDEQFF. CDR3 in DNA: TGTGCCATCAGTGATGAGGGGGATGAGCAGTTCTTC.

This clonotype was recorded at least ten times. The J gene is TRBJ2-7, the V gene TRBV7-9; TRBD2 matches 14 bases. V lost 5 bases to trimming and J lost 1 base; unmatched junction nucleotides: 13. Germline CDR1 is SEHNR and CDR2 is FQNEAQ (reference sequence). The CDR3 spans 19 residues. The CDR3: CASSLAEGLAGVVSYEQYF. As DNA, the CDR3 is TGTGCCAGCAGCCTCGCCGAGGGACTAGCGGGAGTTGTATCCTACGAGCAGTACTTC.

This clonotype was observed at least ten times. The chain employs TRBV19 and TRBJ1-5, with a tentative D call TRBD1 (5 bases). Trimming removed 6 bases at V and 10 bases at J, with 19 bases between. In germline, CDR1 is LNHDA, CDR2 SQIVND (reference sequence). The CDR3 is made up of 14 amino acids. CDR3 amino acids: CASSGTGRLGPQHF. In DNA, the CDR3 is TGTGCCAGTAGCGGGACCGGACGATTGGGACCCCAGCATTTT.

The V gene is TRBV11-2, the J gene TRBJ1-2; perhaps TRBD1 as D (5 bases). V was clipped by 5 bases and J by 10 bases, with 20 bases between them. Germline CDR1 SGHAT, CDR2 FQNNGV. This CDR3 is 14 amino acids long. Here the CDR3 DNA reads TGTGCCAGCAGCACCGGGACCCCGGACTGGGCCTACACCTTC. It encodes CASSTGTPDWAYTF.

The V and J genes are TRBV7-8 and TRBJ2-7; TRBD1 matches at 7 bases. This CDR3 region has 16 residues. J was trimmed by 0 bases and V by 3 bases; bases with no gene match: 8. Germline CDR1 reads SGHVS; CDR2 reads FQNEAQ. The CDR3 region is CASSLVLDRSSYEQYF. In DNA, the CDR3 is TGTGCCAGCAGCTTGGTCCTGGACAGGAGCTCCTACGAGCAGTACTTC. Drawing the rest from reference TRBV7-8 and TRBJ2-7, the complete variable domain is GAGVSQSPRYKVAKRGQDVALRCDPISGHVSLFWYQQALGQGPEFLTYFQNEAQLDKSGLPSDRFFAERPEGSVSTLKIQRTQQEDSAVYLCASSLVLDRSSYEQYFGPGTRLTVT.

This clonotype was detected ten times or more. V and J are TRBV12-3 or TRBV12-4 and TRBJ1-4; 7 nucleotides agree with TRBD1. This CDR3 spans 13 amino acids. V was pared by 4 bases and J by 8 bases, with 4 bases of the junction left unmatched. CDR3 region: CASSSQGGEKLFF. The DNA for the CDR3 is TGTGCCAGCAGTTCCCAGGGGGGCGAAAAACTGTTTTTT.

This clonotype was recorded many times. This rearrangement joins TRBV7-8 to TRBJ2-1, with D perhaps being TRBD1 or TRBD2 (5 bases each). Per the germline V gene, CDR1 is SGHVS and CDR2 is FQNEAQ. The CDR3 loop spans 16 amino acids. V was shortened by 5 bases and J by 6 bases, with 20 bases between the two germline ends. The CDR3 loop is CASSPRLISGGNEQFF. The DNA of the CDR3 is TGTGCCAGCAGCCCCCGACTAATTTCTGGGGGCAATGAGCAGTTCTTC.

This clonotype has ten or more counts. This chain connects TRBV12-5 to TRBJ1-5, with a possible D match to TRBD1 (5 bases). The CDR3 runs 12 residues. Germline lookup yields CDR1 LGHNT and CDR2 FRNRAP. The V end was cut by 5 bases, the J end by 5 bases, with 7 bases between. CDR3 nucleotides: TGTGCTAGTGGTCCGGGGGATCAGCCCCAGCATTTT. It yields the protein CASGPGDQPQHF.

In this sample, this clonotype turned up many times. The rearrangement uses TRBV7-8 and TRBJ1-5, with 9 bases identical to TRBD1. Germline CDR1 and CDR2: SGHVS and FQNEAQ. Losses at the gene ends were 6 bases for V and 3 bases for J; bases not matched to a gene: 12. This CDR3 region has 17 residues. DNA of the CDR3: TGTGCCAGCAGTTTTCAGCCCGGGACAGGGAACAATCAGCCCCAGCATTTT. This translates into CASSFQPGTGNNQPQHF.

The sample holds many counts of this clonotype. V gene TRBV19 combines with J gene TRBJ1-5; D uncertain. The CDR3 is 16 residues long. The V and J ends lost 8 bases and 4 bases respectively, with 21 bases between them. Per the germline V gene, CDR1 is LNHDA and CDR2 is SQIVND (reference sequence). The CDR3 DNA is TGTGCCAGTCAACCTCGGGCAGGTCCTAGAAATCAGCCCCAGCATTTT. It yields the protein CASQPRAGPRNQPQHF.

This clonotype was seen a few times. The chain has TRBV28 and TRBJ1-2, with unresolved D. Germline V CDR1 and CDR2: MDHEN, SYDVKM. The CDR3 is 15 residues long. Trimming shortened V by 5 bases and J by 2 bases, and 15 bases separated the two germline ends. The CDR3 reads CASSPDFATNYGYTF. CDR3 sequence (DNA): TGTGCCAGCAGTCCCGACTTCGCCACAAACTATGGCTACACCTTC.

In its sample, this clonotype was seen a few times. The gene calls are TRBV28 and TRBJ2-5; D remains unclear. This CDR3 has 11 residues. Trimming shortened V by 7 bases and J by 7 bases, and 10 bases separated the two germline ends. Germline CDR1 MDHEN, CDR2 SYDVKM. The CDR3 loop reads CASISTGTQYF. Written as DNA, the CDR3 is TGTGCCAGCATAAGTACGGGGACCCAGTACTTC.

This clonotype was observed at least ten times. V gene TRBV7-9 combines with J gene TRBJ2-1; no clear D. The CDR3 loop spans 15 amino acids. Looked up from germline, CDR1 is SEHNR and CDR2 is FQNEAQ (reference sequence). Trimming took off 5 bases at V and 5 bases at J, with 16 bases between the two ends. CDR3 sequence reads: CASSGIRVQNNEQFF. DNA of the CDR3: TGTGCCAGCAGCGGGATCCGGGTCCAGAACAATGAGCAGTTCTTC.

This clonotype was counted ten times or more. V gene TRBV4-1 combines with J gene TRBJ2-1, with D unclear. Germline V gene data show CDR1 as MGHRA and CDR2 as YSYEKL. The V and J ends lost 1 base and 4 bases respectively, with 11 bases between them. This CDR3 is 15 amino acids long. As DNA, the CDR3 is TGCGCCAGCAGCCAAGGCCAGCAACCTTACAATGAGCAGTTCTTC. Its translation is CASSQGQQPYNEQFF.

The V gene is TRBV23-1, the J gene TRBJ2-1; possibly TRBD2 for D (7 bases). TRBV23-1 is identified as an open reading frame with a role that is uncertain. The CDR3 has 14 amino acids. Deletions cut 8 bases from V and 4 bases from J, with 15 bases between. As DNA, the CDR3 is TGCGCCAGCCCCGGGGGGCCCATATACAATGAGCAGTTCTTC. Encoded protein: CASPGGPIYNEQFF.

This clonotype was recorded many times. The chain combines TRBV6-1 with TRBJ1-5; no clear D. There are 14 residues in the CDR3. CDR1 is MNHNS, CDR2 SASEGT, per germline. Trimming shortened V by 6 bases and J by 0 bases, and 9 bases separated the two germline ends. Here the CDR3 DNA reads TGTGCCAGCAGCGGCGGATTTAGCAATCAGCCCCAGCATTTT. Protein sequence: CASSGGFSNQPQHF.

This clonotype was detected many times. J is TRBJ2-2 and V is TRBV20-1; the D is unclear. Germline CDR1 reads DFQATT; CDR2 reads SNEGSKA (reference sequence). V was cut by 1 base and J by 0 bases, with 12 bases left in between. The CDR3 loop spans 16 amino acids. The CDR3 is CSARVIPQTNTGELFF. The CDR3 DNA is TGCAGTGCTAGAGTTATCCCCCAGACGAACACCGGGGAGCTGTTTTTT.

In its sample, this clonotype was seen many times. The chain's CDR3 is CASSVAGTQTGGYTF. CDR3 nucleotide sequence: TGTGCCAGCAGCGTAGCGGGCACCCAAACGGGTGGCTACACCTTC. V gene TRBV9 combines with J gene TRBJ1-2; D ambiguous. The CDR3 consists of 15 residues. The V end was cut by 0 bases, the J end by 7 bases, with 16 bases between. Germline V gives CDR1 SGDLS, CDR2 YYNGEE.

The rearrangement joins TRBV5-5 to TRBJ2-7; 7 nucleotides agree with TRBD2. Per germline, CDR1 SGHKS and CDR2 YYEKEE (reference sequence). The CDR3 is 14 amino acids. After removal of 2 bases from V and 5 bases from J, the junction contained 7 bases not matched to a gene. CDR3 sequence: CASSFSGGRNEQYF. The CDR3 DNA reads TGTGCCAGCAGCTTCTCCGGGGGGAGGAACGAGCAGTACTTC. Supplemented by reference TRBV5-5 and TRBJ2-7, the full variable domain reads DAGVTQSPTHLIKTRGQQVTLRCSPISGHKSVSWYQQVLGQGPQFIFQYYEKEERGRGNFPDRFSARQFPNYSSELNVNALLLGDSALYLCASSFSGGRNEQYFGPGTRLTVT.

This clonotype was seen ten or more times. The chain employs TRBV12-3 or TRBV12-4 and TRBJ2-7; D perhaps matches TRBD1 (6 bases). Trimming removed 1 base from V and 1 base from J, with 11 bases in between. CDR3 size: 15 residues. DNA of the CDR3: TGTGCCAGCAGTTTAGGGACAGTATCTTCCTACGAGCAGTACTTC. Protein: CASSLGTVSSYEQYF.

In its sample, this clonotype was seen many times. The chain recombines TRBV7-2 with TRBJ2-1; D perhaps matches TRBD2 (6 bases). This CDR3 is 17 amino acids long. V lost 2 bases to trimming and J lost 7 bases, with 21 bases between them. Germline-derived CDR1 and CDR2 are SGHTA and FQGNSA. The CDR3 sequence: CASSLPSLARVRNEQFF. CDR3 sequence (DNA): TGTGCCAGCAGCTTACCTAGTCTAGCGAGAGTAAGGAATGAGCAGTTCTTC.